What follows are 29 T cell receptor beta chains derived from one specimen sequenced in a study of blood T cells in healthy people across ages. With a J-beta primer mix and a sample-barcoded 5' primer, a second PCR ran 7 to 11 cycles. MiXCR, run by TCRdb on the 5' RACE reads, gives a single entry per CDR3 protein. The sample holds about 930,000 distinct CDR3 sequences, approximately 32% seen once. The sample also formed part of further work on T cells of mothers and their children.

The specimen sequenced was blood. The source of these receptors is a middle-aged woman in good health.

Concerning this clonotype itself: This could be a read error, since a much larger clone is one nucleotide away. The rearrangement joins TRBV6-5 to TRBJ2-3; perhaps TRBD2 as D (5 bases). The length of the CDR3 is 14 residues. Germline V lookup: CDR1 MNHEY, CDR2 SVGAGI. V gave up 8 bases and J gave up 4 bases, with 16 bases separating them. The CDR3 DNA reads as TGTGCCAGCGGCAGCGGTCTCGGTGCAGATACGCAGTATTTT. It yields the protein CASGSGLGADTQYF.

This clonotype was detected many times. The rearrangement uses TRBV4-1 and TRBJ2-2, with D possibly being TRBD1 (5 bases). The CDR3 runs to 17 residues. Germline V lookup: CDR1 MGHRA, CDR2 YSYEKL. V was shortened by 1 base and J by 0 bases, with 12 bases between the two germline ends. In nucleotides, the CDR3 is TGCGCCAGCAGCCAAGTCCTGGGGCTTACGAACACCGGGGAGCTGTTTTTT. Its translation is CASSQVLGLTNTGELFF.

Only a few counts were recorded for this clonotype. The chain employs TRBV7-9 and TRBJ1-2; tentative D call: TRBD1 (6 bases). Germline CDR1 reads SEHNR; CDR2 reads FQNEAQ (reference sequence). The CDR3 length is 14 residues. Trimming cost V 1 base and J 2 bases, with 8 bases left between them. CDR3 sequence reads: CASSLETGNYGYTF. Here the CDR3 DNA reads TGTGCCAGCAGCTTAGAAACAGGGAACTATGGCTACACCTTC.

The chain carries TRBV29-1 and TRBJ1-5; a weak D match, TRBD1 (5 bases). The CDR3 has 14 residues. Germline V gene lookup returns CDR1 SQVTM and CDR2 ANQGSEA. Trimming left V 4 bases short and J 0 bases short, with 10 bases between. CDR3 in amino acids: CSVANRSSNQPQHF. CDR3 nucleotides: TGCAGCGTTGCGAACAGGTCTAGCAATCAGCCCCAGCATTTT.

Concerning this clonotype itself: A much larger clone sits a single nucleotide away, making a read error possible. The chain has TRBV7-7 and TRBJ2-1, with 7 bases aligning to TRBD1. The germline V gene has CDR1 SSHAT and CDR2 FNYEAQ (reference sequence). CDR3 length: 13 amino acids. After removal of 5 bases from V and 5 bases from J, the junction contained 3 bases not matched to a gene. The DNA of the CDR3 is TGTGCCAGCAGCCACGGGACAGACAATGAGCAGTTCTTC. This sequence encodes CASSHGTDNEQFF.

This chain links TRBV12-3 or TRBV12-4 with TRBJ1-5; the D is unclear. V lost 5 bases, J lost 1 base, and 15 bases lay in between. This CDR3 is 16 amino acids long. CDR3 DNA: TGTGCCAGCAGTCCTCAGGTAATGGGGAGCAATCAGCCCCAGCATTTT. Amino acid sequence: CASSPQVMGSNQPQHF.

This clonotype was recorded at least ten times. CDR3 loop: CATSVGGGRNSYNEQFF. The CDR3 nucleotides read TGTGCCACCAGTGTTGGCGGGGGGCGCAACTCCTACAATGAGCAGTTCTTC. The chain combines TRBV24-1 with TRBJ2-1; 8 bases agree with TRBD2. Germline V gives CDR1 KGHDR, CDR2 SFDVKD. V dropped 5 bases and J dropped 0; count of bases not matched to a gene: 8. The CDR3 totals 17 residues.

This clonotype has only a few counts. This rearrangement joins TRBV24-1 to TRBJ2-2; 8 nucleotides align to TRBD2. CDR1 is KGHDR and CDR2 is SFDVKD in the germline V gene. V lost 8 bases and J lost 6; bases outside the gene matches: 16. The CDR3 has 17 residues. CDR3 sequence reads: CATTGAGAGSRAGELFF. The CDR3, as DNA: TGTGCCACCACCGGAGCGGGGGCAGGTTCTCGAGCCGGGGAGCTGTTTTTT.

The chain recombines TRBV5-1 with TRBJ1-6, with 11 bases lining up with TRBD1. CDR3 length: 15 residues. J lost 7 bases, V lost 4 bases, and 4 bases had no gene match. Germline CDR1 SGHRS, CDR2 YFSETQ. In DNA form, the CDR3 reads TGCGCCAGCAGCATAGGACAGGGGGCCAATTCACCCCTCCACTTT. It specifies CASSIGQGANSPLHF.

This clonotype was detected only a few times. The rearrangement joins TRBV15 to TRBJ1-1; D possibly corresponds to TRBD1 (5 bases). With 7 bases removed from V and 1 base from J, the gap between germline ends came to 10 bases. Germline CDR1 is LNHNV and CDR2 is YYDKDF (reference sequence). The CDR3 is made up of 13 amino acids. CDR3 sequence: CATTSGTNTEAFF. The CDR3 coding sequence is TGTGCCACCACGTCAGGGACGAACACTGAAGCTTTCTTT.

This clonotype was seen repeatedly, ten times or more. The V and J genes are TRBV5-6 and TRBJ2-4; 7 nucleotides line up with TRBD2. The germline gives CDR1 SGHDT, CDR2 YYEEEE. With 7 bases clipped from V and 0 bases from J, the junction kept 7 bases outside the gene matches. The CDR3 totals 15 residues. The CDR3 sequence is CASRVWGGAKNIQYF. CDR3 nucleotides: TGTGCCAGCCGCGTATGGGGGGGAGCCAAAAACATTCAGTACTTC. The whole variable domain, filled in from reference TRBV5-6 and TRBJ2-4, reads DAGVTQSPTHLIKTRGQQVTLRCSPKSGHDTVSWYQQALGQGPQFIFQYYEEEERQRGNFPDRFSGHQFPNYSSELNVNALLLGDSALYLCASRVWGGAKNIQYFGAGTRLSVL.

The CDR3 loop reads CASSRDRSNTGELFF. In DNA form, the CDR3 reads TGTGCCAGCAGCCGTGACAGGAGTAACACCGGGGAGCTGTTTTTT. The V gene is TRBV7-9, the J gene TRBJ2-2, with D perhaps TRBD1 (6 bases). From germline, CDR1 is SEHNR and CDR2 FQNEAQ (reference sequence). V lost 5 bases to trimming and J lost 2 bases, with 12 bases between them. CDR3 length equals 15 residues.

This clonotype was detected many times. The V gene is TRBV20-1, the J gene TRBJ2-4; D gene uncertain. Trimming stripped 0 bases from V and 7 bases from J, with 13 bases between. CDR3 length equals 14 residues. CDR1 DFQATT and CDR2 SNEGSKA come from the germline V gene (reference sequence). The chain's CDR3 is CSARDPVSSNIQYF. DNA for the CDR3: TGCAGTGCTAGAGATCCGGTTAGCAGCAACATTCAGTACTTC.

On this clonotype: This may come from a read error, since a much larger clone is one base off. The rearrangement uses TRBV10-3 and TRBJ2-5, with D perhaps TRBD1 (6 bases). Germline V CDR1 and CDR2: ENHRY, SYGVKD. The CDR3 consists of 15 residues. Here the CDR3 DNA reads TGTGCCGTCAGCTTGACAGGTGGGAAGGGAGAGACCCAGTACTTC. Translated, it gives CAVSLTGGKGETQYF.

This clonotype was counted only a few times. Its ends do not fully match the called genes, so a read error is possible. The rearrangement links TRBV18 to TRBJ1-2; D remains ambiguous. Looked up from germline, CDR1 is KGHSH and CDR2 is LQKENI. This CDR3 has 13 residues. CDR3 protein: CASSPPHAYGCTF. In DNA form, the CDR3 reads TGTGCCAGCTCACCACCACACGCCTATGGCTGCACCTTC.

CDR3 DNA: TGTGCCAGCAGTCGATCACGGAACACTGAAGCTTTCTTT. This codes for CASSRSRNTEAFF. The V and J genes are TRBV6-5 and TRBJ1-1; D uncertain. Deletions cut 5 bases from V and 1 base from J, with 8 bases between. The CDR3 sequence is 13 residues long. Germline CDR1 MNHEY, CDR2 SVGAGI.

The V and J genes are TRBV4-3 and TRBJ2-2; D not resolved. CDR3 length equals 16 residues. The V gene lost 0 bases and the J gene lost 6 bases, with 14 bases spanning the gap. CDR1 and CDR2 from the germline V gene are LGHNA and YSLEER. The CDR3 here is CASSQDVNSLAGELFF. CDR3 DNA: TGCGCCAGCAGCCAAGATGTGAATAGTTTGGCCGGGGAGCTGTTTTTT.

This clonotype was counted only a few times. V usage is TRBV20-1 and J usage is TRBJ2-7, with D perhaps matching TRBD2 (5 bases). V lost 3 bases to trimming and J lost 6 bases, with 12 bases between them. CDR3 length equals 12 residues. CDR1 is DFQATT and CDR2 is SNEGSKA in the germline V gene (reference sequence). CDR3 in amino acids: CSARYNSVEQYF. The CDR3 nucleotides read TGCAGTGCTAGGTACAATAGCGTCGAGCAGTACTTC.

The J gene is TRBJ2-1, the V gene TRBV15; 12 bases are shared with TRBD2. Germline V gives CDR1 LNHNV, CDR2 YYDKDF (reference sequence). This CDR3 region has 20 residues. The V and J ends lost 2 bases and 7 bases, in that order; junction bases with no gene match: 18. CDR3 amino acids: CATSRLGWDSSGRVRNEQFF. The DNA of the CDR3 is TGTGCCACCAGCAGACTAGGGTGGGATTCTAGCGGGAGGGTGAGAAATGAGCAGTTCTTC.

This clonotype is a singleton in its sample. Being one base from a much bigger clone, this may be a read error. The V call is TRBV24-1, the J call TRBJ2-1; D is perhaps TRBD2 (7 bases). V gave up 7 bases and J gave up 9 bases, with 15 bases separating them. CDR1 KGHDR and CDR2 SFDVKD come from the germline V gene. This CDR3 has 13 residues. CDR3 DNA sequence: TGTGCCACCAGAGGGGGGGGTCACAGTGAGCAGTTCTTC. It yields the protein CATRGGGHSEQFF.

Many counts were recorded for this clonotype. J is TRBJ2-7 and V is TRBV7-6; D is perhaps TRBD2 (5 bases). CDR3 length: 12 residues. V was shortened by 0 bases and J by 5 bases, with 5 bases between the two germline ends. CDR1 and CDR2 from the germline V gene are SGHVS and FNYEAQ. CDR3 in amino acids: CASSLAEDEQYF. CDR3 in DNA: TGTGCCAGCAGCTTAGCGGAGGACGAGCAGTACTTC.

The rearrangement uses TRBV7-9 and TRBJ2-5; no clear D gene. This CDR3 comprises 15 residues. V shed 4 bases and J shed 1 base, with 13 bases lying between them. CDR1 SEHNR and CDR2 FQNEAQ come from the germline V gene (reference sequence). The CDR3 sequence is CASSSTGRAQETQYF. The CDR3 DNA follows: TGTGCCAGCAGCTCGACGGGTAGGGCCCAAGAGACCCAGTACTTC.

This clonotype was counted a few times. V usage is TRBV13 and J usage is TRBJ2-1; 14 nucleotides agree with TRBD2. The CDR3 contains 20 residues. V dropped 6 bases and J dropped 4; count of bases not matched to a gene: 17. CDR1 is PRHDT, CDR2 FYEKMQ, per germline (reference sequence). In DNA form, the CDR3 reads TGTGCCAGCAGATTACCCCCGGGACTAGCGGGGGACCGACTATACAATGAGCAGTTCTTC. Translating gives CASRLPPGLAGDRLYNEQFF. The whole variable domain, remainder taken from reference TRBV13 and TRBJ2-1, is AAGVIQSPRHLIKEKRETATLKCYPIPRHDTVYWYQQGPGQDPQFLISFYEKMQSDKGSIPDRFSAQQFSDYHSELNMSSLELGDSALYFCASRLPPGLAGDRLYNEQFFGPGTRLTVL.

The sample holds one count of this clonotype. The chain carries TRBV2 and TRBJ2-1; 10 bases match TRBD2. Germline values: CDR1 SNHLY, CDR2 FYNNEI. The CDR3 contains 14 residues. V lost 3 bases and J lost 14; bases outside the gene matches: 10. DNA of the CDR3: TGTGCCAGCAGTGACCGGAGCGGGGGGGCAAAAAAGTTCTTC. Amino acids: CASSDRSGGAKKFF.

V is TRBV28 and J is TRBJ2-1, with D perhaps matching TRBD1 (6 bases). The CDR3 is made up of 17 amino acids. V was pared by 4 bases and J by 2 bases, with 18 bases between. From germline, CDR1 is MDHEN and CDR2 SYDVKM. CDR3 in amino acids: CASSSNTGPYTYNEQFF. The CDR3 region has the DNA TGTGCCAGCAGTTCCAATACAGGGCCCTACACCTACAATGAGCAGTTCTTC.

V usage is TRBV18 and J usage is TRBJ1-1; 7 nucleotides line up with TRBD1. The V gene's germline CDR1 is KGHSH and CDR2 LQKENI. With V trimmed by 6 bases and J by 1 base, 14 bases remained unmatched. This CDR3 region has 17 residues. The CDR3 loop is CASSPRQGPKANTEAFF. CDR3 in DNA: TGTGCCAGCTCGCCGAGACAGGGACCGAAAGCGAACACTGAAGCTTTCTTT.

This clonotype was seen many times. The rearrangement links TRBV29-1 to TRBJ2-7; 11 bases agree with TRBD2. This CDR3 is built from 13 residues. Trimming at V came to 6 bases and at J to 0 bases, leaving 1 base not matched to a gene. Germline V gene sequence: CDR1 SQVTM, CDR2 ANQGSEA. The CDR3 is CSVLAGGSYEQYF. The CDR3 bases are TGCAGCGTCCTAGCGGGGGGCTCCTACGAGCAGTACTTC.

This clonotype appeared a few times. The V gene is TRBV12-3 or TRBV12-4, the J gene TRBJ2-7, with D unclear. Trimming removed 1 base at V and 7 bases at J, with 8 bases between. The CDR3 runs 12 residues. CDR3 nucleotide sequence: TGTGCCAGCAGTTTAGGGGCGACGGAGCAGTACTTC. It codes for CASSLGATEQYF.

At least ten counts were recorded for this clonotype. The V and J genes are TRBV20-1 and TRBJ2-7, with D perhaps matching TRBD1 or TRBD2 (6 bases each). With 0 bases removed from V and 3 bases from J, the gap between germline ends came to 12 bases. CDR3 length: 14 residues. Germline V lookup: CDR1 DFQATT, CDR2 SNEGSKA (reference sequence). This CDR3 reads CSARDRGVGYEQYF. CDR3 bases: TGCAGTGCTAGAGATAGGGGGGTAGGCTACGAGCAGTACTTC.